This T cell receptor (beta chain) is from a study of spatial heterogeneity in lung cancer. About the research overall: Consistent detection of more beta-chain than alpha-chain sequences was observed.

MiXCR, applied by TCRdb to the 5' RACE reads, yields one record per CDR3 protein. Among 65,000 to 85,000 distinct CDR3 sequences listed, more than 15% were seen once. The time point denotes: sample taken at primary tumor resection. From tumor, nontumor lung or frozen PBMC, whole RNA was taken unsorted for sequencing. The ends were cut back, 1 base at V and 6 bases at J, with 18 bases in the middle. This CDR3 has 16 amino acids. The sequence was obtained from a male donor with early-stage non-small cell lung cancer. Sample: PBMCs, taken at surgery. The chain employs TRBV12-3 or TRBV12-4 and TRBJ1-1; no clear D. The CDR3 protein is CASSLVGIPSGAEAFF. The CDR3 nucleotides are TGTGCCAGCAGTTTAGTAGGCATCCCCTCGGGCGCTGAAGCTTTCTTT.